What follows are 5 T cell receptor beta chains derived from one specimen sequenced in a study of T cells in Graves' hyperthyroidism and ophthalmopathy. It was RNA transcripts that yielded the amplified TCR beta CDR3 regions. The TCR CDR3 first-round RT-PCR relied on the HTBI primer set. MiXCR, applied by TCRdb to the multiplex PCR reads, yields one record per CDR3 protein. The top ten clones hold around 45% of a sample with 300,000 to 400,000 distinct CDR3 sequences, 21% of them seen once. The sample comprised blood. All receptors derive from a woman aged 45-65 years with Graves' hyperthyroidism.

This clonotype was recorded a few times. In nucleotides, the CDR3 is TGCAGCGCCGAGACCGGGGGTTGGGATACGCAGTATTTT. This translates into CSAETGGWDTQYF. This chain links TRBV29-1 with TRBJ2-3; weak D call: TRBD2 (6 bases). The germline gives CDR1 SQVTM, CDR2 ANQGSEA. The CDR3 spans 13 residues. V was pared by 7 bases and J by 6 bases, with 17 bases between.

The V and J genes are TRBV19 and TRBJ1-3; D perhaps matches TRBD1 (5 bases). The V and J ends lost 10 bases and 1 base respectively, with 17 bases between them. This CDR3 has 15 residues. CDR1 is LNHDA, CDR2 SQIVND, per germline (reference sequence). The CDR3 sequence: CATRPQVLSGNTIYF. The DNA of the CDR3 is TGTGCCACCCGCCCACAGGTTTTATCTGGAAACACCATATATTTT.

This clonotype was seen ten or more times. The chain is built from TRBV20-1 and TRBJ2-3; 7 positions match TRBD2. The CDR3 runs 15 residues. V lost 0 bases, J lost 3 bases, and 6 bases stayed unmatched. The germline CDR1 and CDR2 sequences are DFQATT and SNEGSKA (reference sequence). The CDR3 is CSARETGGGTDTQYF. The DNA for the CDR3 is TGCAGTGCTAGAGAAACGGGAGGAGGAACAGATACGCAGTATTTT.

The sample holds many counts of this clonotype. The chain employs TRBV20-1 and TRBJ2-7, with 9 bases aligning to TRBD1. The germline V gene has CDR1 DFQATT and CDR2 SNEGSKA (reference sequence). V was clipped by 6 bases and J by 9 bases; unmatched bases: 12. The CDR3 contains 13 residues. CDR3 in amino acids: CSANRDRVKGQYF. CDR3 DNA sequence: TGCAGTGCCAACCGGGACAGGGTGAAAGGGCAGTACTTC.

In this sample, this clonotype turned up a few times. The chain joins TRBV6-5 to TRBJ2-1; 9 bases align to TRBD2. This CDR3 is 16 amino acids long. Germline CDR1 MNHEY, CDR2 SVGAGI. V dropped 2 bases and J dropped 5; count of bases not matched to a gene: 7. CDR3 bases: TGTGCCAGCAGTTACACTGGACTAGCGCCTAACAATGAGCAGTTCTTC. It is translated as CASSYTGLAPNNEQFF.